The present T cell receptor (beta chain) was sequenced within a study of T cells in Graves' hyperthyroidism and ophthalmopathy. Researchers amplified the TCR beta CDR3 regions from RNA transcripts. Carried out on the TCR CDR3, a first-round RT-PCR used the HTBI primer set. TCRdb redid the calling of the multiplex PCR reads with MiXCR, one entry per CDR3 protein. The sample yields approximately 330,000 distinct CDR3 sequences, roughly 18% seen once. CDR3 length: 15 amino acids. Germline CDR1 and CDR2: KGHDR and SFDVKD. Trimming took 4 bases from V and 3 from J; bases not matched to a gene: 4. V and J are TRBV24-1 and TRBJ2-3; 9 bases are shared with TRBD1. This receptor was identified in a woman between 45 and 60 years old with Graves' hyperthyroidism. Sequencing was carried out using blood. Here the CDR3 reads CATSDPDRGTDTQYF. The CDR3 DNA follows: TGTGCCACCAGTGACCCGGACAGGGGTACAGATACGCAGTATTTT.